This entry features one T cell receptor (beta chain) sequence. This clonotype showed up just a few times. The specificity of this receptor is unknown. It has no much larger one-base neighbor in the sample; base qualities were not kept. This entry is derived from a study (dated by TCRdb to about 2016). Libraries were prepared through RT-PCR. For sequencing, an Illumina MiSeq was employed. Using fastp trimming at Q25 and MiXCR clonotype assembly, TCRdb reanalyzed the public sequencing data and kept in-frame beta chains. Every distinct CDR3 protein forms one entry, paired with its most common genes and DNA. A total of 550,000 to 750,000 distinct CDR3 sequences appear in this sample, approximately 14% of them only once. Roughly 3.6% of the sample rests with the top ten. Measured from the cysteine to the phenylalanine, the CDR3 is 12 residues long. The sequence is cut down to CDR3 DNA, 36 bases in frame from base 1. CDR1 and CDR2 (MNHEY, SMNVEV) derive from the germline V gene (reference sequence). V is shortened by 8 bases, J by 2 bases, and the region joining them spans 9 bases.

The sample was memory CD4+ T cells from blood. This TCR was recovered from a female donor in good health, serving as a healthy control. This receptor chain uses TRBV27 and TRBJ2-5; matching of 5 bases hints at TRBD2 as the D gene. The DNA is as follows: TGTGCCAGCTGGACTCGACAAGAGACCCAGTACTTC. Translation gives CASWTRQETQYF.